Below, 30 T cell receptor beta chains from the same sample are listed, as sequenced in a study of shared clonotypes between healthy human individuals. Clones were read by immunoSEQ multiplex PCR, and TCRdb kept only the in-frame ones, dropping some. The data hold 550,000 to 650,000 clones, with approximately 96% observed a single time. Naive CD8 isolation took CD45RO-negative cells positively selected for CCR7 and excluded terminally differentiated effector memory CD45RA+ cells. The sequenced material came from naive CD8+ T cells sorted from blood. These receptor sequences come from a woman in her twenties or thirties in good health.

The chain employs TRBV11-2 and TRBJ1-1; D not certain. The CDR3 consists of 11 residues. V was pared by 5 bases and J by 7 bases, with 8 bases between. The germline gives CDR1 SGHAT, CDR2 FQNNGV. CDR3 nucleotides: TGTGCCAGCAGCCTAATATTTGAAGCTTTCTTT. Translated: CASSLIFEAFF.

The chain recombines TRBV2 with TRBJ1-4; D remains ambiguous. The CDR3 covers 14 residues. V dropped 0 bases and J dropped 8 bases, with 10 bases sitting between them. Germline V lookup: CDR1 SNHLY, CDR2 FYNNEI. CDR3 residues: CASSEADSLEKLFF. DNA for the CDR3: TGTGCCAGCAGTGAAGCCGATTCCTTAGAAAAACTGTTTTTT. The whole variable domain, filled in from reference TRBV2 and TRBJ1-4, reads EPEVTQTPSHQVTQMGQEVILRCVPISNHLYFYWYRQILGQKVEFLVSFYNNEISEKSEIFDDQFSVERPDGSNFTLKIRSTKLEDSAMYFCASSEADSLEKLFFGSGTQLSVL.

The V gene is TRBV14, the J gene TRBJ2-5; D ambiguous. Trimming shortened V by 0 bases and J by 7 bases, and 12 bases separated the two germline ends. The CDR3 consists of 14 residues. Germline CDR1 is SGHDN and CDR2 is FVKESK. CDR3 sequence (DNA): TGTGCCAGCAGCCAAGATCTGGGTCCGGGGACCCAGTACTTC. This sequence encodes CASSQDLGPGTQYF.

This chain uses TRBV28 with TRBJ1-2; 8 bases match TRBD1. Trimming at V came to 3 bases and at J to 4 bases, leaving 7 bases not matched to a gene. Germline assignment: CDR1 MDHEN and CDR2 SYDVKM. This CDR3 has 15 amino acids. The CDR3 DNA is TGTGCCAGCAGTTTGGGGGGGGACAGGATCTATGGCTACACCTTC. This translates into CASSLGGDRIYGYTF.

CDR3 sequence (DNA): TGTGCCAGCAGTGATCTCCCGGTCTCCTACAATGAGCAGTTCTTC. This encodes CASSDLPVSYNEQFF. The gene calls are TRBV6-1 and TRBJ2-1, with D uncertain. Deletions cut 3 bases from V and 0 bases from J, with 9 bases between. The CDR3 loop spans 15 amino acids. CDR1 MNHNS and CDR2 SASEGT come from the germline V gene.

The chain joins TRBV7-2 to TRBJ2-5, with 7 bases identical to TRBD2. With 5 bases clipped from V and 4 bases from J, the junction kept 13 bases outside the gene matches. The CDR3 is 16 amino acids. CDR1 is SGHTA, CDR2 FQGNSA, per germline. The chain's CDR3 is CASSLHSRELRETQYF. In DNA form, the CDR3 reads TGTGCCAGCAGCCTGCACTCGCGGGAGCTGAGAGAGACCCAGTACTTC.

The rearrangement uses TRBV7-8 and TRBJ1-2, with 8 bases identical to TRBD1. The CDR3 has 13 residues. Germline CDR1 reads SGHVS; CDR2 reads FQNEAQ. The V gene end was trimmed by 4 bases and the J gene end by 8 bases; junction bases not matched to a gene: 6. CDR3: CASSSLDRDGYTF. The DNA of the CDR3 is TGTGCCAGCAGCTCCTTGGACAGGGACGGCTACACCTTC.

This rearrangement joins TRBV2 to TRBJ2-1, with 9 bases that match TRBD2. This CDR3 is built from 15 residues. Trimming at V came to 1 base and at J to 10 bases, leaving 8 bases not matched to a gene. Germline V gene sequence: CDR1 SNHLY, CDR2 FYNNEI. The CDR3, as DNA: TGTGCCAGCAGTGAAGGAATAGCGGGAGAATGGGAGCAGTTCTTC. Translation gives CASSEGIAGEWEQFF.

The chain is built from TRBV5-6 and TRBJ2-5, with D unresolved. The end of the DNA fits TRBJ2-7 better, so the J call may be wrong. There are 11 residues in the CDR3. Germline CDR1 reads SGHDT; CDR2 reads YYEEEE. CDR3 region: CASSLPGEQYF. The CDR3, as DNA: TGTGCCAGCAGCTTGCCAGGCGAGCAGTACTTC.

A few counts support this clone. The chain employs TRBV4-1 and TRBJ1-4; 7 nucleotides match TRBD1. The CDR3 is made up of 15 amino acids. V was pared by 2 bases and J by 9 bases, with 9 bases of the junction left unmatched. Germline loops: CDR1 MGHRA, CDR2 YSYEKL. CDR3 in DNA: TGCGCCAGCAGCCAACGGACAGGAGAGAAGAAAAAACTGTTTTTT. Its protein product is CASSQRTGEKKKLFF.

The chain is built from TRBV27 and TRBJ2-7; 10 nucleotides match TRBD1. This CDR3 spans 14 amino acids. Germline lookup yields CDR1 MNHEY and CDR2 SMNVEV (reference sequence). J lost 1 base, V lost 8 bases, and 5 bases had no gene match. CDR3 nucleotides: TGTGCCAGCTCCGGGACAGGGGCTTCCTACGAGCAGTACTTC. Translation: CASSGTGASYEQYF.

This clone was picked up one time. The chain couples TRBV5-1 to TRBJ2-1; D perhaps matches TRBD2 (5 bases). The CDR3 is 15 residues long. Trimming removed 3 bases at V and 2 bases at J, with 12 bases between. Germline assignment: CDR1 SGHRS and CDR2 YFSETQ. CDR3 nucleotide sequence: TGCGCCAGCAGCTCGGACTTAAACCCCTACAATGAGCAGTTCTTC. Encoded protein: CASSSDLNPYNEQFF.

The chain couples TRBV28 to TRBJ1-5, with D hard to call. The germline V gene encodes CDR1 MDHEN and CDR2 SYDVKM. This CDR3 contains 15 residues. The germline V and J ends were trimmed by 2 bases and 0 bases, with 8 bases remaining between them. The CDR3 loop is CASSLERISNQPQHF. CDR3 in DNA: TGTGCCAGCAGTTTAGAGAGGATTAGCAATCAGCCCCAGCATTTT.

This clone appeared a few times. This chain connects TRBV7-9 to TRBJ2-7; perhaps TRBD2 as D (6 bases). Germline CDR1 and CDR2: SEHNR and FQNEAQ (reference sequence). The CDR3 extends over 12 amino acids. Trimming removed 5 bases at V and 7 bases at J, with 12 bases between. The CDR3 DNA follows: TGTGCCAGCAGCCCTCGACTAGAGGAGCAGTACTTC. Its translation is CASSPRLEEQYF.

The chain combines TRBV7-8 with TRBJ1-1; no firm D call. The CDR3 totals 14 residues. Deletions cut 4 bases from V and 1 base from J, with 10 bases between. Germline V CDR1 and CDR2: SGHVS, FQNEAQ. CDR3 region: CASSSAWQNTEAFF. The CDR3 nucleotides read TGTGCCAGCAGCTCCGCCTGGCAGAACACTGAAGCTTTCTTT.

Points on this clone: One junction end does not reproduce the germline sequence, and a read error may be involved. V usage is TRBV7-8 and J usage is TRBJ1-4; the D is unclear. Germline CDR1 and CDR2: SGHVS and FQNEAQ. This CDR3 contains 14 residues. The CDR3 DNA follows: TGTGCCACCAGCATTGTAGGGACTAATGAAAAACTGTTTTTT. Protein sequence: CATSIVGTNEKLFF.

The chain joins TRBV5-4 to TRBJ1-1; TRBD1 aligns across 7 bases. CDR3 size: 15 residues. Germline lookup yields CDR1 SGHNT and CDR2 YYREEE (reference sequence). Trimming took 4 bases from V and 0 from J; bases not matched to a gene: 6. CDR3 in amino acids: CASSETGTLNTEAFF. The CDR3 DNA follows: TGTGCCAGCAGCGAGACAGGGACCTTGAACACTGAAGCTTTCTTT.

The gene calls are TRBV6-5 and TRBJ2-7, with 7 bases lining up with TRBD1. J was trimmed by 0 bases and V by 5 bases; bases with no gene match: 1. The germline CDR1 and CDR2 sequences are MNHEY and SVGAGI. The CDR3 is 13 residues long. In DNA form, the CDR3 reads TGTGCCAGCAGTCCAGGGGGCTCCTACGAGCAGTACTTC. The encoded protein is CASSPGGSYEQYF.

The chain has TRBV15 and TRBJ1-1, with D maybe TRBD1 (5 bases). Germline V gives CDR1 LNHNV, CDR2 YYDKDF (reference sequence). The CDR3 sequence is 14 residues long. Trimming left V 8 bases short and J 1 base short, with 14 bases between. The CDR3 DNA reads TGTGCCACCGGTGCGGACATCCAGAACACTGAAGCTTTCTTT. It yields the protein CATGADIQNTEAFF.

This chain links TRBV7-9 with TRBJ2-5, with TRBD1 identical over 8 bases. Looked up from germline, CDR1 is SEHNR and CDR2 is FQNEAQ (reference sequence). The CDR3 has 15 amino acids. J was trimmed by 2 bases and V by 1 base; bases with no gene match: 3. The CDR3 DNA sequence: TGTGCCAGCAGCTTAGGCCGGACAGGGCAAGAGACCCAGTACTTC. The encoded protein is CASSLGRTGQETQYF.

The chain is built from TRBV19 and TRBJ1-5; 7 bases map to TRBD1. The CDR3 runs to 15 residues. Losses at the gene ends were 3 bases for V and 0 bases for J; bases not matched to a gene: 2. Per the germline V gene, CDR1 is LNHDA and CDR2 is SQIVND (reference sequence). The CDR3 sequence is CASSMTGNSNQPQHF. The CDR3 DNA reads as TGTGCCAGTAGTATGACAGGGAATAGCAATCAGCCCCAGCATTTT.

CDR3: CASSFLTRSSYNEQFF. The CDR3 coding sequence is TGTGCCAGCAGCTTTCTCACAAGGAGCTCCTACAATGAGCAGTTCTTC. This sequence joins TRBV5-6 and TRBJ2-1; D gene unclear. Trimming took off 2 bases at V and 0 bases at J, with 12 bases between the two ends. The CDR3 consists of 16 residues. Germline V gives CDR1 SGHDT, CDR2 YYEEEE.

The gene calls are TRBV27 and TRBJ1-5; the D gene is possibly TRBD1 (5 bases). CDR3 size: 14 residues. Germline CDR1 is MNHEY and CDR2 is SMNVEV (reference sequence). V lost 7 bases to trimming and J lost 6 bases, with 16 bases between them. The CDR3: CASTPAGGIQPQHF. In DNA form, the CDR3 reads TGTGCCAGCACCCCCGCGGGGGGGATTCAGCCCCAGCATTTT.

The V and J genes are TRBV5-5 and TRBJ2-7; D possibly matches TRBD1 or TRBD2 (5 bases each). Trimming took 4 bases from V and 2 from J, leaving 19 bases between them. This CDR3 region has 16 residues. Germline CDR1 reads SGHKS; CDR2 reads YYEKEE (reference sequence). CDR3 coding DNA: TGTGCCAGCAGCCTACCGGGACGGAGCCTCACCTACGAGCAGTACTTC. This encodes CASSLPGRSLTYEQYF.

The genes are TRBV11-1 and TRBJ1-6; possible D gene TRBD1, 5 bases. V lost 5 bases, J lost 7 bases, and 15 bases lay in between. Looked up from germline, CDR1 is SGHAT and CDR2 is FQDESV (reference sequence). The CDR3 has 15 amino acids. CDR3 protein: CASSENPGPNSPLHF. In nucleotides, the CDR3 is TGTGCCAGCAGCGAAAACCCGGGACCCAATTCACCCCTCCACTTT.

As to this clone: In the same sample, other DNA sequences code for this CDR3. V gene TRBV7-8 combines with J gene TRBJ2-7; D is unclear. V was trimmed by 3 bases and J by 0 bases, leaving 3 bases between them. The CDR3 length is 12 residues. Germline V gene sequence: CDR1 SGHVS, CDR2 FQNEAQ. The CDR3 loop is CASSLSSYEQYF. The CDR3 coding sequence is TGTGCCAGCAGCTTGTCCTCCTACGAGCAGTACTTC.

A single count supports this clone. Other DNA sequences in the sample encode the same CDR3. V usage is TRBV7-6 and J usage is TRBJ2-1, with D unclear. V gave up 0 bases and J gave up 6 bases, with 6 bases separating them. In germline, CDR1 is SGHVS, CDR2 FNYEAQ. This CDR3 is 13 amino acids long. The CDR3 sequence: CASSLAGFNEQFF. The CDR3 DNA reads as TGTGCCAGCAGCTTAGCTGGATTCAATGAGCAGTTCTTC.

On this clone: The germline gene is not matched at one end of the junction; a read error may be the cause. The rearrangement links TRBV11-2 to TRBJ2-7; D unresolved. The CDR3 is made up of 11 amino acids. Looked up from germline, CDR1 is SGHAT and CDR2 is FQNNGV. The CDR3 sequence is CASSLEYEQYF. CDR3 coding DNA: TGTGCCAGCAGCCTAGAATACGAGCAGTACTTC. The full variable domain, completed using reference TRBV11-2 and TRBJ2-7, is EAGVAQSPRYKIIEKRQSVAFWCNPISGHATLYWYQQILGQGPKLLIQFQNNGVVDDSQLPKDRFSAERLKGVDSTLKIQPAKLEDSAVYLCASSLEYEQYFGPGTRLTVT.

Concerning this clone itself: This sample also contains other DNA sequences that code for the same CDR3. This chain uses TRBV27 with TRBJ1-5; weak D call: TRBD1 (6 bases). The CDR3 totals 14 residues. In germline, CDR1 is MNHEY, CDR2 SMNVEV (reference sequence). Trimming left V 5 bases short and J 1 base short, with 9 bases between. The chain's CDR3 is CASSLQGSNQPQHF. For the CDR3, the DNA is TGTGCCAGCAGTCTTCAGGGGAGCAATCAGCCCCAGCATTTT.

This chain connects TRBV14 to TRBJ2-4; D gene uncertain. Germline CDR1 SGHDN, CDR2 FVKESK. The ends were cut back, 4 bases at V and 2 bases at J, with 15 bases in the middle. The length of the CDR3 is 16 residues. In nucleotides, the CDR3 is TGTGCCAGCAGCCCGGGCCCGAGCACCCCCAAAAACATTCAGTACTTC. As protein: CASSPGPSTPKNIQYF.